This is a list of T cell receptor beta chains from one sample in a study of CD8 T cells in Susac syndrome. TCRdb reprocessed the immunoSEQ multiplex PCR reads via MiXCR and lists one record per CDR3 protein. Among more than 100,000 distinct CDR3 sequences listed, around 94% were seen once. The sequencing input was CD8+ T cells from PBMCs. The receptors were gathered from a human donor with Susac syndrome. Both conserved end residues are part of each CDR3. D genes are given only for firm matches. Clone size is not always given. Where it is, it says once, few, many or a class for expanded clones.

j_gene	abundance	d_gene	v_gene	CDR3nt	CDR3aa
TRBJ2-1	NA	NA	TRBV7-9	TGTGCCAGCAGAGCCGGGGGCAATGAGCAGTTCTTC	CASRAGGNEQFF
TRBJ2-1	NA	NA	TRBV14	TGTGCCAGCAGCCAAGGGTTAAGGGGCAGCGAGCAGTTCTTC	CASSQGLRGSEQFF
TRBJ2-5	NA	TRBD2	TRBV7-9	TGTGCCACCGGAGGCGGGGGAGTCTCCCAAGAGACCCAGTACTTC	CATGGGGVSQETQYF
TRBJ2-3	NA	NA	TRBV11-2	TGTGCCAGCAGCTTTCCTGGGGGTGCCGACACAGATACGCAGTATTTT	CASSFPGGADTDTQYF
TRBJ2-7	NA	TRBD1	TRBV25-1	TGTGCCAGCACATCTCCCGGGACAGGAACCTACGAGCAGTACTTC	CASTSPGTGTYEQYF
TRBJ2-7	NA	NA	TRBV29-1	TGCAGCGTTGAAATCAGGGGGAGGGCCTACGAGCAGTACTTC	CSVEIRGRAYEQYF
TRBJ2-1	NA	TRBD1	TRBV6-5	TGTGCCAGCAGCCTAGGGACAGGGACCAACAATGAGCAGTTCTTC	CASSLGTGTNNEQFF
TRBJ2-5	NA	TRBD1	TRBV27	TGTGCCAGCAGTTTAGGACAGGGGGCCATAGAGACCCAGTACTTC	CASSLGQGAIETQYF
TRBJ2-3	NA	NA	TRBV11-1	TGTGCCAGCAGCTTAACGCGGTGGGTCACAGATACGCAGTATTTT	CASSLTRWVTDTQYF
TRBJ2-2	NA	NA	TRBV3-1	TGTGCCAGCAACCCCTCCTTTAGGACTAACACCGGGGAGCTGTTTTTT	CASNPSFRTNTGELFF
TRBJ2-5	NA	TRBD2	TRBV20-1	TGCAGTGCTAGTTCACCCCTAGCGGAGACACAAGAGACCCAGTACTTC	CSASSPLAETQETQYF
TRBJ2-7	NA	TRBD1	TRBV28	TGTGCCAGCAGTTTCCCAGGGGGCATCAACGAGCAGTACTTC	CASSFPGGINEQYF
TRBJ2-1	NA	TRBD2	TRBV4-3	TGCGCCAGCAGCCAGGATACTAGCGGGGGTCGCCGTGAGCAGTTCTTC	CASSQDTSGGRREQFF
TRBJ2-1	NA	NA	TRBV7-9	TGTGCCAGCAGCTTACTTATCGGAGCCTACAATGAGCAGTTCTTC	CASSLLIGAYNEQFF
TRBJ1-4	NA	NA	TRBV12-3/TRBV12-4	TGTGCCAGCAGGGACAGTGCAACTAATGAAAAACTGTTTTTT	CASRDSATNEKLFF
TRBJ2-5	NA	NA	TRBV13	TGTGCCAGCAGCTTCGGGGCCCTGGAGACCCAGTACTTC	CASSFGALETQYF
TRBJ1-1	once	NA	TRBV7-2	TGTGCCAGCAGCTTACCGTCCGTGACACAAGCTTTCTTT	CASSLPSVTQAFF
TRBJ1-4	NA	NA	TRBV10-2	TGCGCCAGCAGTTTGGACAGCGATGAAAAACTGTTTTTT	CASSLDSDEKLFF
TRBJ2-3	NA	TRBD1	TRBV5-4	TGTGCCAGCAGGTCGACAGGGAAGGCAGATACGCAGTATTTT	CASRSTGKADTQYF
TRBJ2-3	medium-sized	NA	TRBV7-2	TGTGCCAGCAGCCCCGCAGGGGCAGATACGCAGTATTTT	CASSPAGADTQYF
TRBJ2-1	NA	NA	TRBV5-6	TGTGCCAGCAGCTTGGTGCGCTCCTACAATGAGCAGTTCTTC	CASSLVRSYNEQFF
TRBJ1-2	NA	TRBD1	TRBV2	TGTGCCAGCAGTGAGGCAGGGGGGGGCAGCTATGGCTACACCTTC	CASSEAGGGSYGYTF
TRBJ1-6	NA	TRBD1	TRBV29-1	TGCAGCGTAGCCCTGACAGGGGAGGTCGGTTCACCCCTCCACTTT	CSVALTGEVGSPLHF
TRBJ1-6	NA	NA	TRBV27	TGTGCCAGCAGTTTAGCCATTGACGGACGGGGTTCACCCCTCCACTTT	CASSLAIDGRGSPLHF
TRBJ2-7	NA	TRBD2	TRBV9	TGTGCCAGCAGCGTCCGCGGGGGCTCCTACGAGCAGTACTTC	CASSVRGGSYEQYF
TRBJ2-5	NA	NA	TRBV29-1	TGCACCCCGGGCAAACGTTCGCGGGCCCAGTACTTC	CTPGKRSRAQYF
TRBJ2-7	few	NA	TRBV19	TGTGCCAGTAGTCCGGGGCTGGGCGAGCAGTACTTC	CASSPGLGEQYF
TRBJ2-7	NA	TRBD1	TRBV15	TGTGCCACCAGCAGAGACTGGGGACAGACAGAGTACGAGCAGTACTTC	CATSRDWGQTEYEQYF
TRBJ2-5	NA	NA	TRBV6-5	TGTGCCAGCGGCGGGGAAGAGACCCAGTACTTC	CASGGEETQYF
TRBJ2-2	NA	NA	TRBV9	TGTGCCAGCAGCGGCACAGGTGGCAAGGGCGGGGAGCTGTTTTTT	CASSGTGGKGGELFF
TRBJ2-2	NA	NA	TRBV20-1	TGCAGTGCCCCCCTACCGGGTGGTAGGGAGCTGTTTTTT	CSAPLPGGRELFF
TRBJ2-5	NA	NA	TRBV5-4	TGTGCCAGCAGGCTGTCTGGGCAGCAAGAGACCCAGTACTTC	CASRLSGQQETQYF
TRBJ2-2	NA	NA	TRBV9	TGTGCCAGCAGCGTGACAGCGACGAACACCGGGGAGCTGTTTTTT	CASSVTATNTGELFF
TRBJ2-7	NA	NA	TRBV12-3/TRBV12-4	TGTGCCAGCAGCCATCTCTCCTACGAGCAGTACTTC	CASSHLSYEQYF
TRBJ2-7	NA	TRBD1	TRBV15	TGTGCCACCAGCGCGGGACAGGGAAGATACGAGCAGTACTTC	CATSAGQGRYEQYF
TRBJ1-6	NA	NA	TRBV15	TGTGCCACCAGCACCAAGAGGACAGATAATTCACCCCTCCACTTT	CATSTKRTDNSPLHF
TRBJ1-2	NA	NA	TRBV30	TGTGCCTGGAGTGTCGTAGGACATCTTTTCTATGGCTACACCTTC	CAWSVVGHLFYGYTF
TRBJ2-1	NA	TRBD1	TRBV5-1	TGCGCCAGCACTTACAGACAGGGGTCCAATGAGCAGTTCTTC	CASTYRQGSNEQFF
TRBJ2-2	NA	NA	TRBV2	TGTGCCAGGACAGGGAACACCGGGGAGCTGTTTTTT	CARTGNTGELFF
TRBJ2-7	NA	NA	TRBV29-1	TGCAGCGCCCGCCTCTCAGGGGAACCGTTCTACGAGCAGTACTTC	CSARLSGEPFYEQYF
TRBJ2-1	NA	TRBD2	TRBV20-1	TGCAGTGCTAGAGCCCTAGCGGGGGGGCTGAATGAGCAGTTCTTC	CSARALAGGLNEQFF
TRBJ1-1	once	NA	TRBV5-1	TGCGCCAGCAGCTTGGCGGTCCTCACGAACACTGAAGCTTTCTTT	CASSLAVLTNTEAFF
TRBJ1-5	NA	NA	TRBV4-1	TGCGCCAGCAGCGCAACCGGGACAACAGGTCAGCCCCAGCATTTT	CASSATGTTGQPQHF
TRBJ2-7	NA	NA	TRBV29-1	TGCAGCGTTGGCCGGACAGGGCCGGGAGGCGAGCAGTACTTC	CSVGRTGPGGEQYF
TRBJ2-7	NA	NA	TRBV4-2	TGTGCCAGCAGCCAAGAGTCCGGGGGCTCCTACGAGCAGTACTTC	CASSQESGGSYEQYF
TRBJ2-1	NA	TRBD2	TRBV5-1	TGCGCCAGCGAGCCGGAGGGACTAGCGGGTTATAATGAGCAGTTCTTC	CASEPEGLAGYNEQFF
TRBJ2-7	NA	NA	TRBV4-1	TGCGCCAGCAGCCACCGGACAGCTTCCTCCTACGAGCAGTACTTC	CASSHRTASSYEQYF
TRBJ1-2	once	NA	TRBV6-1	TGTGCCAGCGGGCCAGAGGGCTACACCTTC	CASGPEGYTF